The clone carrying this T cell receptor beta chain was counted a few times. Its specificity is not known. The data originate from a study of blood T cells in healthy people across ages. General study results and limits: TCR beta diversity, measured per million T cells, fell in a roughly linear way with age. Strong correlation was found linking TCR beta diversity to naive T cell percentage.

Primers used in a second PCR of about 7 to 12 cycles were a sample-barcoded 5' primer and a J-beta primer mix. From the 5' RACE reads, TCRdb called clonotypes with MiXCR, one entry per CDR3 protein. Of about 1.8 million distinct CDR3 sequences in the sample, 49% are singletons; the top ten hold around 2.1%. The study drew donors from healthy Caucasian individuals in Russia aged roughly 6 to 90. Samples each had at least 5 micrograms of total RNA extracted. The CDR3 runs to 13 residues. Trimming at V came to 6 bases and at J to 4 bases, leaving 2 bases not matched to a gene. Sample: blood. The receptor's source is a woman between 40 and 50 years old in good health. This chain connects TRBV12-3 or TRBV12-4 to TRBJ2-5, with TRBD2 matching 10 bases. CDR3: CASRSSGGETQYF. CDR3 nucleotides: TGTGCCAGCAGATCTAGCGGGGGAGAGACCCAGTACTTC.